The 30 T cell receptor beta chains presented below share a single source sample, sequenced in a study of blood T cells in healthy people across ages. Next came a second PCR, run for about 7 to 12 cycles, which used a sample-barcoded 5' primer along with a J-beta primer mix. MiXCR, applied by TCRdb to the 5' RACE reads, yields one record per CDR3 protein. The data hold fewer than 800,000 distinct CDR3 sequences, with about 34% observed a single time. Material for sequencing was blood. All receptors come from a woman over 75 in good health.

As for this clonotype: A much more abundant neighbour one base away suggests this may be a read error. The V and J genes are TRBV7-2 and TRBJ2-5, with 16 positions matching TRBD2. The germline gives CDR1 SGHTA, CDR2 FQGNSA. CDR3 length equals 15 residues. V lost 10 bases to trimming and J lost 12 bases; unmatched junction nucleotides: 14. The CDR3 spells CATGTSGGAPDREYF. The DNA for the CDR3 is TGTGCCACCGGGACTAGCGGGGGGGCGCCGGACCGGGAGTACTTC. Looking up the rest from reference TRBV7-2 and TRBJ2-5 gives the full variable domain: GAGVSQSPSNKVTEKGKDVELRCDPISGHTALYWYRQSLGQGLEFLIYFQGNSAPDKSGLPSDRFSAERTGGSVSTLTIQRTQQEDSAVYLCATGTSGGAPDREYFGPGTRLLVL.

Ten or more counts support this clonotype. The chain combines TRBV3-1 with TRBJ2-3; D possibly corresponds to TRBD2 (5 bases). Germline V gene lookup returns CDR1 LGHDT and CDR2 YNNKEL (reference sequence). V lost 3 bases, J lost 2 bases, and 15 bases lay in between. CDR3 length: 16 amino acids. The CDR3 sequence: CASSQAGAAVTDTQYF. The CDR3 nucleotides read TGTGCCAGCAGCCAGGCGGGTGCAGCTGTCACAGATACGCAGTATTTT.

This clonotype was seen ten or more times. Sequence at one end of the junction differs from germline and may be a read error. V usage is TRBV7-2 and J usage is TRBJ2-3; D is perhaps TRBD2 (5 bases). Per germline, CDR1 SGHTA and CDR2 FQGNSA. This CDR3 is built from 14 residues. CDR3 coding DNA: TGTGCCAACAGCTTAGTCGGGGACACAGATACGCAGTATTTT. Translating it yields CANSLVGDTDTQYF.

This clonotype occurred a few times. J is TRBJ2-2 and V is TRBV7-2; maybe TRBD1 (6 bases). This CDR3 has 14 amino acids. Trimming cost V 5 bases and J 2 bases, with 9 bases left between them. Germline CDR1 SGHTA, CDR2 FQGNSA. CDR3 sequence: CASSQGGNTGELFF. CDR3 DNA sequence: TGTGCCAGCAGCCAAGGGGGAAACACCGGGGAGCTGTTTTTT. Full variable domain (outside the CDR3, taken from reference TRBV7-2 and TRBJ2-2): GAGVSQSPSNKVTEKGKDVELRCDPISGHTALYWYRQSLGQGLEFLIYFQGNSAPDKSGLPSDRFSAERTGGSVSTLTIQRTQQEDSAVYLCASSQGGNTGELFFGEGSRLTVL.

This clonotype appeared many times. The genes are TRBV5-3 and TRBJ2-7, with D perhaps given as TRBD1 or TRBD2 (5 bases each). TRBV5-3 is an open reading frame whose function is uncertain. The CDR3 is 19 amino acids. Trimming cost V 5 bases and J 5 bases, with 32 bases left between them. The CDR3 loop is CARRTGTKKHPSLYNEQYF. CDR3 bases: TGTGCCAGAAGAACCGGGACCAAGAAACACCCATCGTTGTACAACGAGCAGTACTTC.

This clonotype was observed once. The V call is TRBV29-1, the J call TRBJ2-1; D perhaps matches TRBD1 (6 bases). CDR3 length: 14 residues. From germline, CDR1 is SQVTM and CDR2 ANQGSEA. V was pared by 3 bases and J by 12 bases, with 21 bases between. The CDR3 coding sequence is TGCAGCGTTGAGGTCAGGGGTAGAGAGGTGGGGCAGTTCTTC. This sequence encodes CSVEVRGREVGQFF.

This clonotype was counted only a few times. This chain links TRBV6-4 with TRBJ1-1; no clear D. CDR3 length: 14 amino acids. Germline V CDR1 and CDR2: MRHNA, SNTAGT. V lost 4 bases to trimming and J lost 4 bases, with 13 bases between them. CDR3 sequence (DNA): TGTGCCAGCAGTGCAGAGTGGGAGGGCACTGAAGCTTTCTTT. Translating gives CASSAEWEGTEAFF.

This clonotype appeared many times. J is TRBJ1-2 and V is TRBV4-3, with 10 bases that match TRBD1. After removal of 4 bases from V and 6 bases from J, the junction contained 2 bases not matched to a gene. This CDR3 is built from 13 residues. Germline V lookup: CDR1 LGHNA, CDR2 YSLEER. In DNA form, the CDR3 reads TGCGCCAGCAGCCTTGGGACAGGGGATGGCTACACCTTC. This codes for CASSLGTGDGYTF.

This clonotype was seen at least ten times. The CDR3 region has the DNA TGTGCCTGGAGTGCCAGCATTACCGGGACCCCGTTCTTC. It yields the protein CAWSASITGTPFF. The chain combines TRBV30 with TRBJ2-1, with D perhaps given as TRBD1 or TRBD2 (5 bases each). Germline V CDR1 and CDR2: GTSNPN, SVGIG (reference sequence). CDR3 length: 13 amino acids. The V end lost 1 base, the J end lost 15 bases, and 19 bases lay between the germline ends.

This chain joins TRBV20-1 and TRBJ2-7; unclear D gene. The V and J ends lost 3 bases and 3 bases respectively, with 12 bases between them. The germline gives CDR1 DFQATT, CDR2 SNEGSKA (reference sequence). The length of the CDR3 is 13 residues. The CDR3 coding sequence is TGCAGTGCTAGCCCCAACCCTAGCTACGAGCAGTACTTC. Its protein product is CSASPNPSYEQYF.

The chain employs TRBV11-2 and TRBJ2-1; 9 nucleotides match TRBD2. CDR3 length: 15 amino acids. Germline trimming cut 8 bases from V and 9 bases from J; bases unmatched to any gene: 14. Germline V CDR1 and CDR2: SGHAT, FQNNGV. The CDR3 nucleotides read TGTGCCAGCTTGGGGATGCGGGGGGGCGGGGGTGAGCAGTTCTTC. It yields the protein CASLGMRGGGGEQFF.

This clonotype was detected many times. The CDR3 here is CASSPPSIQETQYF. The CDR3 DNA sequence: TGTGCCAGCTCACCACCGTCCATTCAAGAGACCCAGTACTTC. The genes are TRBV18 and TRBJ2-5; unclear D gene. Germline lookup yields CDR1 KGHSH and CDR2 LQKENI. Trimming stripped 0 bases from V and 2 bases from J, with 7 bases between. This CDR3 is 14 amino acids long. Supplemented by reference TRBV18 and TRBJ2-5, the full variable domain reads NAGVMQNPRHLVRRRGQEARLRCSPMKGHSHVYWYRQLPEEGLKFMVYLQKENIIDESGMPKERFSAEFPKEGPSILRIQQVVRGDSAAYFCASSPPSIQETQYFGPGTRLLVL.

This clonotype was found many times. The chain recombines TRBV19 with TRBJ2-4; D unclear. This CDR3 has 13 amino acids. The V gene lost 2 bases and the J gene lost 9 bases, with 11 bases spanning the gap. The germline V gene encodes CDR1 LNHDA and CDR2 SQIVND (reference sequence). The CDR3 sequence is CASSISPILIQYF. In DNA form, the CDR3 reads TGTGCCAGTAGTATATCGCCCATACTCATTCAGTACTTC.

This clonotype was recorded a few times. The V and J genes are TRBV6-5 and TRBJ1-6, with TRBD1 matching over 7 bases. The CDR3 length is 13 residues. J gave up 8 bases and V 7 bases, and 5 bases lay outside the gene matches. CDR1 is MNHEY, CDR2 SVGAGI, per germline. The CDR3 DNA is TGTGCCAGCACGATCAGGGGGTATTCACCCCTCCACTTT. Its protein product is CASTIRGYSPLHF.

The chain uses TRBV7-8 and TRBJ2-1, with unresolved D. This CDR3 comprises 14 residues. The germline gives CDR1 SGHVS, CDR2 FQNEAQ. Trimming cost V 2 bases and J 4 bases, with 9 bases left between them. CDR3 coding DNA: TGTGCCAGCAGCTTACGCCCGGCTTACAATGAGCAGTTCTTC. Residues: CASSLRPAYNEQFF. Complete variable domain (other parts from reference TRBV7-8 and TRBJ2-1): GAGVSQSPRYKVAKRGQDVALRCDPISGHVSLFWYQQALGQGPEFLTYFQNEAQLDKSGLPSDRFFAERPEGSVSTLKIQRTQQEDSAVYLCASSLRPAYNEQFFGPGTRLTVL.

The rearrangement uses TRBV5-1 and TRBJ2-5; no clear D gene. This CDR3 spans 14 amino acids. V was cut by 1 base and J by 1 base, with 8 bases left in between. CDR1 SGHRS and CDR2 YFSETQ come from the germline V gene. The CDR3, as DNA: TGCGCCAGCAGCTTGACAGCTACCCAAGAGACCCAGTACTTC. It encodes CASSLTATQETQYF.

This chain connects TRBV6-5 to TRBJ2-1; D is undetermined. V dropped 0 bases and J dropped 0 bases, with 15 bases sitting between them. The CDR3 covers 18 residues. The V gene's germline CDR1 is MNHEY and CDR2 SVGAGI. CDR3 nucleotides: TGTGCCAGCAGTTACTCGGTGTTGCGGAAGAGCTCCTACAATGAGCAGTTCTTC. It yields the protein CASSYSVLRKSSYNEQFF.

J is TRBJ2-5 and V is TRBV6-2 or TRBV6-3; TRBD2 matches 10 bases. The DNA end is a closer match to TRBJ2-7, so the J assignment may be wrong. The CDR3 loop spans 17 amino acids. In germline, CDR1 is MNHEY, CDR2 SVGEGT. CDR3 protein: CASSGRTSGSWEYEQYF. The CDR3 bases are TGTGCCAGCAGTGGAAGGACTAGCGGTTCGTGGGAGTACGAGCAGTACTTC.

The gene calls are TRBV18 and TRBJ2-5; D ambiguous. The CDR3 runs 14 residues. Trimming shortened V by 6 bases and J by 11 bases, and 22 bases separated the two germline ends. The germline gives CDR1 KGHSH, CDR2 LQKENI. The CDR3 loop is CASSADGIYDEQYF. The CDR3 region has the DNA TGTGCCAGCTCCGCGGACGGAATATACGATGAGCAGTACTTC.

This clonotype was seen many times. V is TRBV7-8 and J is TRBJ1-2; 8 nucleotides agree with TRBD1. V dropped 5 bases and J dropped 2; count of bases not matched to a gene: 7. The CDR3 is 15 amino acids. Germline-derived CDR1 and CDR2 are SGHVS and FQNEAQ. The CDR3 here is CASSRTGSSNYGYTF. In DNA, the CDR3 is TGTGCCAGCAGCAGGACAGGGAGCTCGAACTATGGCTACACCTTC.

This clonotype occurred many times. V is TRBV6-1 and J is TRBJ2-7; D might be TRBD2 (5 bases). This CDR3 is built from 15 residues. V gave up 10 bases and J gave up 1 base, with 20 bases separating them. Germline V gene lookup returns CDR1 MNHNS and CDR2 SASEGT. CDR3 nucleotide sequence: TGTGCCACAGAAAACACGGGCAAGCGGTCCTACGAGCAGTACTTC. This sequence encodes CATENTGKRSYEQYF.

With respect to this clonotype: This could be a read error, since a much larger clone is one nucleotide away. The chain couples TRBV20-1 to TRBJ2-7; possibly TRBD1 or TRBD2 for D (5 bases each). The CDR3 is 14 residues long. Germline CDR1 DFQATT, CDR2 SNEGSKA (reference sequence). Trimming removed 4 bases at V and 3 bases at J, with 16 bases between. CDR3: CSAIGEGRRYEQYF. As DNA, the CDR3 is TGCAGTGCTATCGGAGAGGGACGGCGCTACGAGCAGTACTTC.

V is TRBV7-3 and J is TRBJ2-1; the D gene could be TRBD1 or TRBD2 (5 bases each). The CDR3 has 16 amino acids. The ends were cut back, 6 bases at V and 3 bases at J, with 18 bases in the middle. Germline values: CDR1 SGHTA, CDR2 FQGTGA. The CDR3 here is CASSLFSGPSYNEQFF. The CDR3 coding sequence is TGTGCCAGCAGTTTATTTTCGGGACCGAGCTACAATGAGCAGTTCTTC.

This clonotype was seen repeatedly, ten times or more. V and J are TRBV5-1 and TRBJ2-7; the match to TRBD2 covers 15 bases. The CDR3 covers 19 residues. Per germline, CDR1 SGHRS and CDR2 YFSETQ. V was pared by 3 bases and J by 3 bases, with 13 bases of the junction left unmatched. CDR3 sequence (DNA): TGCGCCAGCAGCTCGGGACTAGCGGGGGGCCTCCCGGTTCACTACGAGCAGTACTTC. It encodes CASSSGLAGGLPVHYEQYF.

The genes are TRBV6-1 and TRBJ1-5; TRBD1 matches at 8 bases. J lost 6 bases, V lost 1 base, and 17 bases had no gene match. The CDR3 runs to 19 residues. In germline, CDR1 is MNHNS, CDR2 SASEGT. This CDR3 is CASSEVPGMGQVVSQPQHF. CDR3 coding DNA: TGTGCCAGCAGTGAAGTCCCGGGGATGGGACAGGTTGTGTCTCAGCCCCAGCATTTT.

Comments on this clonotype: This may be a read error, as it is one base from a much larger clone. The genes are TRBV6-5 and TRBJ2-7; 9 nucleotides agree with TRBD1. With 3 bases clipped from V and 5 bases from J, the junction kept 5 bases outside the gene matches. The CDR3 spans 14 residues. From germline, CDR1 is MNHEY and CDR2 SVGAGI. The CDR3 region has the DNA TGTGCCAGCAGTTATACAAACAGGGGGCACGAGCAGTACTTC. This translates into CASSYTNRGHEQYF.

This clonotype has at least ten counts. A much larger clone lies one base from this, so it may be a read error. In nucleotides, the CDR3 is TGCAGCGTTGTTACAGGGAGCGAGACCCAGTACTTC. It specifies CSVVTGSETQYF. The rearrangement links TRBV29-1 to TRBJ2-5; possible D gene TRBD1, 6 bases. The CDR3 is 12 residues long. The V and J ends lost 4 bases and 5 bases respectively, with 11 bases between them. Germline V gene data show CDR1 as SQVTM and CDR2 as ANQGSEA.

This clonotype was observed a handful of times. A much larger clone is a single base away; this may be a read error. The DNA of the CDR3 is TGTGCCAGCAGCTTCGGAATATCGGGGGGAGAGACCCAGTACTTC. Its translation: CASSFGISGGETQYF. The chain uses TRBV5-6 and TRBJ2-5; 7 bases line up with TRBD2. The junction had 8 bases not matched to a gene; V was cut back by 2 bases and J by 4 bases. This CDR3 comprises 15 residues. Germline CDR1 is SGHDT and CDR2 is YYEEEE.

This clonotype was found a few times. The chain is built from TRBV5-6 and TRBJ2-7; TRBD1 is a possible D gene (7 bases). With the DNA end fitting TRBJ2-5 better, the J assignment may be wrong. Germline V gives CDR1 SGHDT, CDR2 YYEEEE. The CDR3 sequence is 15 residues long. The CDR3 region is CASSLGGGGEETQYF. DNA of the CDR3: TGTGCCAGCAGCTTGGGTGGAGGGGGCGAAGAGACCCAGTACTTC.

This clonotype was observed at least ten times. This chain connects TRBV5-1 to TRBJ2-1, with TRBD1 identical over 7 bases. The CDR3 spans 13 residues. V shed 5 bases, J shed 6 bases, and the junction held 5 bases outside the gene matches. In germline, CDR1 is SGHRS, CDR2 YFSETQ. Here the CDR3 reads CASRVGTVNEQFF. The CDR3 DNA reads TGCGCCAGCAGGGTGGGGACAGTCAATGAGCAGTTCTTC.